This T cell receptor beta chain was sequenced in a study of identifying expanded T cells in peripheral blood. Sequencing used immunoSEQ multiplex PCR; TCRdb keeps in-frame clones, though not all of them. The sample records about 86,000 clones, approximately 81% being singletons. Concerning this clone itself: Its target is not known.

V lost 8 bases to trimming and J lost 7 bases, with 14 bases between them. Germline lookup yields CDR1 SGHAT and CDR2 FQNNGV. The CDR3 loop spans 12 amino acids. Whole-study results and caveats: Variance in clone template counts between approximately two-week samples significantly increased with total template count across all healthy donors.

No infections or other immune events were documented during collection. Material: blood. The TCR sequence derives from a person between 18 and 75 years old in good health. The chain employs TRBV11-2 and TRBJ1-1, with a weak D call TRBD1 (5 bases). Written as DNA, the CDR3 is TGTGCCAGCGACAAATGGGGCAGTGAAGCTTTCTTT. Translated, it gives CASDKWGSEAFF. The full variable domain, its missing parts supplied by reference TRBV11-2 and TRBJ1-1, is EAGVAQSPRYKIIEKRQSVAFWCNPISGHATLYWYQQILGQGPKLLIQFQNNGVVDDSQLPKDRFSAERLKGVDSTLKIQPAKLEDSAVYLCASDKWGSEAFFGQGTRLTVV.